A single sample gave rise to the 30 T cell receptor beta chains below, sequenced in a study of blood T cell repertoires in COVID-19. Sequencing was performed with immunoSEQ multiplex PCR; in TCRdb, only in-frame clones are kept and a portion is missing. In the table there are hundreds of thousands of clones, around 89% of which are singletons. The sample taken for sequencing was PBMCs or T cells enriched from blood (not recorded which). The receptors here all came from a woman aged 18-35 years with acute COVID-19.

The rearrangement joins TRBV7-2 to TRBJ2-7; TRBD1 is a possible D gene (5 bases). V lost 2 bases to trimming and J lost 1 base, with 9 bases between them. Germline CDR1 and CDR2: SGHTA and FQGNSA. This CDR3 is built from 14 residues. The CDR3 sequence is CASSLWGFSYEQYF. In DNA, the CDR3 is TGTGCCAGCAGCTTATGGGGCTTTTCCTACGAGCAGTACTTC.

CDR3 DNA: TGTGCCAGTAGTATGGTCGGGCCACTAGCGGGAGCTTCAGATACGCAGTATTTT. This translates into CASSMVGPLAGASDTQYF. The chain couples TRBV19 to TRBJ2-3, with 11 nucleotides matching TRBD2. CDR1 LNHDA and CDR2 SQIVND come from the germline V gene (reference sequence). The V segment lost 3 bases and the J segment 4 bases; nucleotides outside the gene matches: 12. This CDR3 is 18 amino acids long.

The chain couples TRBV18 to TRBJ2-6; 10 bases line up with TRBD1. In germline, CDR1 is KGHSH, CDR2 LQKENI. Trimming removed 1 base from V and 0 bases from J; junction bases left unmatched: 3. CDR3 length: 18 amino acids. The CDR3 is CASSPRTGGSSGANVLTF. Written as DNA, the CDR3 is TGTGCCAGCTCACCACGGACAGGGGGATCCTCTGGGGCCAACGTCCTGACTTTC.

This clone was observed a single time. The genes are TRBV27 and TRBJ1-1; 7 bases are a match to TRBD1. In germline, CDR1 is MNHEY, CDR2 SMNVEV (reference sequence). This CDR3 is 13 amino acids long. Germline trimming cut 2 bases from V and 8 bases from J; bases unmatched to any gene: 5. The CDR3 spells CASSLGRGGEAFF. The CDR3, as DNA: TGTGCCAGCAGTTTAGGGAGAGGGGGCGAAGCTTTCTTT.

J is TRBJ2-1 and V is TRBV5-1; 7 nucleotides line up with TRBD1. The CDR3 extends over 16 amino acids. V shed 1 base, J shed 1 base, and the junction held 5 bases outside the gene matches. Germline V CDR1 and CDR2: SGHRS, YFSETQ. The CDR3, as DNA: TGCGCCAGCAGCTTGCGGGACAGCAATTCCTACAATGAGCAGTTCTTC. Protein product: CASSLRDSNSYNEQFF. Full variable domain (rest looked up from reference TRBV5-1 and TRBJ2-1): KAGVTQTPRYLIKTRGQQVTLSCSPISGHRSVSWYQQTPGQGLQFLFEYFSETQRNKGNFPGRFSGRQFSNSRSEMNVSTLELGDSALYLCASSLRDSNSYNEQFFGPGTRLTVL.

The J gene is TRBJ1-1, the V gene TRBV5-6, with D uncertain. V dropped 4 bases and J dropped 4 bases, with 14 bases sitting between them. There are 14 residues in the CDR3. Per germline, CDR1 SGHDT and CDR2 YYEEEE. The CDR3 DNA sequence: TGTGCCAGCAGCGTAGGTTTTCGGGGCACTGAAGCTTTCTTT. Protein product: CASSVGFRGTEAFF.

The chain couples TRBV5-8 to TRBJ2-3, with 14 bases matching TRBD2. Germline V gene sequence: CDR1 SGHTS, CDR2 YDEGEE. J gave up 5 bases and V 5 bases, and 7 bases lay outside the gene matches. CDR3 length: 16 residues. Here the CDR3 reads CASSSGLAGAKDTQYF. The CDR3 DNA is TGTGCCAGCAGTTCGGGACTAGCGGGGGCCAAAGATACGCAGTATTTT.

The chain combines TRBV4-2 with TRBJ2-3, with D maybe TRBD1 (5 bases). Germline loops: CDR1 LGHNA, CDR2 YNFKEQ. The CDR3 contains 14 residues. V dropped 3 bases and J dropped 4 bases, with 11 bases sitting between them. For the CDR3, the DNA is TGTGCCAGCAGCCACACGACAGAGTCAGATACGCAGTATTTT. The encoded protein is CASSHTTESDTQYF.

This clone is a singleton in its sample. The genes are TRBV5-6 and TRBJ1-2, with a tentative D call TRBD1 (5 bases). The germline CDR1 and CDR2 sequences are SGHDT and YYEEEE. The length of the CDR3 is 14 residues. V lost 1 base and J lost 4, with 11 bases in between. The CDR3 sequence is CASSLTGDVYGYTF. The CDR3 bases are TGTGCCAGCAGCTTGACGGGGGATGTCTATGGCTACACCTTC.

The rearrangement joins TRBV15 to TRBJ2-1; 9 bases are a match to TRBD2. The germline V gene has CDR1 LNHNV and CDR2 YYDKDF (reference sequence). The CDR3 runs 14 residues. V lost 3 bases and J lost 9; bases outside the gene matches: 6. The CDR3 nucleotides read TGTGCCACCAGCAGGCGGGAGGGCCCGGTTGAGCAGTTCTTC. It codes for CATSRREGPVEQFF.

The V call is TRBV27, the J call TRBJ1-5; D ambiguous. Trimming stripped 6 bases from V and 2 bases from J, with 14 bases between. Germline CDR1 MNHEY, CDR2 SMNVEV (reference sequence). CDR3 length: 15 residues. The CDR3 is CASSPAEAGNQPQHF. The CDR3 DNA sequence: TGTGCCAGCAGCCCGGCCGAGGCTGGCAATCAGCCCCAGCATTTT.

The chain links TRBV4-1 to TRBJ1-2; a weak D match, TRBD1 (5 bases). V was clipped by 0 bases and J by 4 bases, with 12 bases between them. CDR3 length: 15 residues. Germline lookup yields CDR1 MGHRA and CDR2 YSYEKL. As DNA, the CDR3 is TGCGCCAGCAGCCAAGAAGGCCTCGGGGGCTATGGCTACACCTTC. Encoded protein: CASSQEGLGGYGYTF.

The gene calls are TRBV27 and TRBJ2-3, with unresolved D. Deletions cut 0 bases from V and 1 base from J, with 11 bases between. Per the germline V gene, CDR1 is MNHEY and CDR2 is SMNVEV (reference sequence). The CDR3 contains 16 residues. The chain's CDR3 is CASSLSGVVGTDTQYF. CDR3 coding DNA: TGTGCCAGCAGTTTATCAGGAGTCGTAGGCACAGATACGCAGTATTTT.

This chain connects TRBV27 to TRBJ2-1, with TRBD1 matching 8 bases. This CDR3 comprises 16 residues. In germline, CDR1 is MNHEY, CDR2 SMNVEV (reference sequence). Losses at the gene ends were 2 bases for V and 3 bases for J; bases not matched to a gene: 6. The CDR3 is CASSLGQGALYNEQFF. The CDR3 DNA sequence: TGTGCCAGCAGTTTAGGGCAGGGGGCCCTCTACAATGAGCAGTTCTTC.

The gene calls are TRBV7-3 and TRBJ1-1, with D tentatively TRBD1 (6 bases). The germline V gene encodes CDR1 SGHTA and CDR2 FQGTGA. This CDR3 contains 13 residues. The V gene lost 5 bases and the J gene lost 2 bases, with 9 bases spanning the gap. This chain's CDR3 is CASSTDSNTEAFF. Written as DNA, the CDR3 is TGTGCCAGCAGCACGGACAGCAACACTGAAGCTTTCTTT. Supplemented by reference TRBV7-3 and TRBJ1-1, the full variable domain reads GAGVSQTPSNKVTEKGKYVELRCDPISGHTALYWYRQSLGQGPEFLIYFQGTGAADDSGLPNDRFFAVRPEGSVSTLKIQRTERGDSAVYLCASSTDSNTEAFFGQGTRLTVV.

The gene calls are TRBV6-5 and TRBJ1-4, with a tentative D call TRBD1 (6 bases). Germline V CDR1 and CDR2: MNHEY, SVGAGI. Trimming took 2 bases from V and 11 from J, leaving 21 bases between them. This CDR3 is built from 16 residues. CDR3 residues: CASSYQGTSGGEKLFF. The CDR3 nucleotides are TGTGCCAGCAGTTACCAAGGGACATCCGGGGGGGAGAAACTGTTTTTT.

In this sample, this clone turned up once. The V and J genes are TRBV28 and TRBJ2-6; D gene uncertain. This CDR3 comprises 14 residues. Trimming took off 4 bases at V and 0 bases at J, with 4 bases between the two ends. CDR1 is MDHEN, CDR2 SYDVKM, per germline. For the CDR3, the DNA is TGTGCCAGCAGTTCTTACTCTGGGGCCAACGTCCTGACTTTC. It is translated as CASSSYSGANVLTF.

The J gene is TRBJ2-1, the V gene TRBV5-5, with 10 bases aligning to TRBD2. The CDR3 has 16 residues. From germline, CDR1 is SGHKS and CDR2 YYEKEE (reference sequence). Unmatched junction bases numbered 9, after V lost 3 bases and J lost 6 bases. CDR3 DNA: TGTGCCAGCAGCTACAGACAGGGGACTAGCGCCAATGAGCAGTTCTTC. It translates to CASSYRQGTSANEQFF.

The V and J genes are TRBV29-1 and TRBJ1-2; possibly TRBD1 for D (5 bases). V was pared by 1 base and J by 4 bases, with 13 bases between. The CDR3 loop spans 14 amino acids. The V gene's germline CDR1 is SQVTM and CDR2 ANQGSEA. In DNA form, the CDR3 reads TGCAGCGTTGAAGCCCGGGGGTATAGCTATGGCTACACCTTC. It yields the protein CSVEARGYSYGYTF.

In its sample, this clone was seen once. The chain employs TRBV29-1 and TRBJ2-7, with 7 positions matching TRBD2. This CDR3 is 12 amino acids long. CDR1 is SQVTM and CDR2 is ANQGSEA in the germline V gene. J was trimmed by 9 bases and V by 3 bases; bases with no gene match: 8. This CDR3 reads CSVELGGGAQYF. The CDR3 DNA sequence: TGCAGCGTTGAGTTGGGGGGAGGGGCGCAGTACTTC.

This clone was seen a few times. This chain connects TRBV10-3 to TRBJ1-4, with TRBD1 matching over 10 bases. The CDR3 extends over 14 amino acids. V lost 4 bases to trimming and J lost 7 bases; unmatched junction nucleotides: 3. Germline CDR1 is ENHRY and CDR2 is SYGVKD. The DNA for the CDR3 is TGTGCCATCAGTGCCGGGACAGGGGTTGAAAAACTGTTTTTT. This codes for CAISAGTGVEKLFF.

This chain links TRBV18 with TRBJ1-4; D is perhaps TRBD1 (6 bases). The CDR3 is 17 residues long. Trimming removed 6 bases at V and 1 base at J, with 18 bases between. Germline lookup yields CDR1 KGHSH and CDR2 LQKENI. The CDR3 bases are TGTGCCAGCTCGCCCATCGTGACACAGGGAACTAATGAAAAACTGTTTTTT. Amino acid sequence: CASSPIVTQGTNEKLFF.

V gene TRBV20-1 combines with J gene TRBJ1-5; D is perhaps TRBD1 (6 bases). V was trimmed by 3 bases and J by 5 bases, leaving 26 bases between them. Germline V lookup: CDR1 DFQATT, CDR2 SNEGSKA (reference sequence). The CDR3 sequence is 18 residues long. CDR3 in amino acids: CSASSYRGGREKDQPQHF. The CDR3 region has the DNA TGCAGTGCTAGTTCCTACCGCGGGGGCAGGGAAAAGGATCAGCCCCAGCATTTT.

This clone appeared a single time. The CDR3 reads CASSSLAGPNYNEQFF. CDR3 nucleotides: TGTGCCAGCAGCTCCTTAGCGGGCCCCAACTACAATGAGCAGTTCTTC. V usage is TRBV7-9 and J usage is TRBJ2-1, with 7 bases matching TRBD2. Per the germline V gene, CDR1 is SEHNR and CDR2 is FQNEAQ (reference sequence). V trimming: 4 bases; J trimming: 3 bases; junction bases outside the gene matches: 9. The CDR3 length is 16 residues.

This clone was counted a few times. The chain employs TRBV28 and TRBJ2-3; TRBD2 is a possible D gene (5 bases). Per the germline V gene, CDR1 is MDHEN and CDR2 is SYDVKM. This CDR3 spans 15 amino acids. V was trimmed by 8 bases and J by 0 bases, leaving 15 bases between them. In DNA form, the CDR3 reads TGTGCCAGCCTAGCATTGACCCCTAGCACAGATACGCAGTATTTT. Translating gives CASLALTPSTDTQYF. Complete variable domain (other parts from reference TRBV28 and TRBJ2-3): DVKVTQSSRYLVKRTGEKVFLECVQDMDHENMFWYRQDPGLGLRLIYFSYDVKMKEKGDIPEGYSVSREKKERFSLILESASTNQTSMYLCASLALTPSTDTQYFGPGTRLTVL.

This clone turned up a few times. Here the CDR3 reads CASGPTGGHGYTF. DNA of the CDR3: TGTGCCAGCGGCCCAACAGGGGGCCATGGCTACACCTTC. The chain uses TRBV27 and TRBJ1-2; 9 nucleotides line up with TRBD1. Trimming cost V 8 bases and J 6 bases; bases outside gene matches: 7. CDR1 MNHEY and CDR2 SMNVEV come from the germline V gene (reference sequence). The CDR3 covers 13 residues.

This chain uses TRBV5-5 with TRBJ1-2; TRBD1 aligns across 7 bases. The CDR3 contains 14 residues. The germline CDR1 and CDR2 sequences are SGHKS and YYEKEE (reference sequence). V gave up 3 bases and J gave up 8 bases; unmatched junction bases: 10. This CDR3 is CASSSITGAAGYTF. The CDR3 DNA is TGTGCCAGCAGCTCCATAACAGGGGCGGCGGGCTACACCTTC.

V is TRBV4-2 and J is TRBJ2-7, with TRBD1 identical over 8 bases. The CDR3 spans 16 residues. CDR1 and CDR2 (germline): LGHNA, YNFKEQ. V was clipped by 4 bases and J by 4 bases; unmatched bases: 12. CDR3 sequence: CASSLVGGRGHYEQYF. In DNA form, the CDR3 reads TGTGCCAGCAGCCTAGTTGGAGGCAGGGGGCATTACGAGCAGTACTTC.

The chain recombines TRBV5-1 with TRBJ1-3, with D uncertain. This CDR3 spans 16 amino acids. Per the germline V gene, CDR1 is SGHRS and CDR2 is YFSETQ. V was cut by 3 bases and J by 0 bases, with 13 bases left in between. The CDR3 reads CASSYTTQSSGNTIYF. The CDR3 DNA reads as TGCGCCAGCAGCTACACAACACAGAGCTCTGGAAACACCATATATTTT.

The chain links TRBV19 to TRBJ2-7; 7 bases are a match to TRBD1. This CDR3 contains 15 residues. Germline V lookup: CDR1 LNHDA, CDR2 SQIVND (reference sequence). V lost 2 bases and J lost 7; bases outside the gene matches: 11. The CDR3 sequence: CASSIRGLPPREQYF. CDR3 bases: TGTGCCAGTAGTATAAGGGGGCTCCCCCCGAGGGAGCAGTACTTC.